These T cell receptor beta chains were read from a single sample in a study of shared clonotypes between healthy human individuals. Profiling relied on immunoSEQ multiplex PCR, and the TCRdb table lists in-frame clones only, not all of them. The repertoire holds about half a million clones, with around 73% as singletons. The specimen sequenced was PBMCs. These receptor sequences come from a woman between 40 and 55 years old in good health. Some clones in this sample may be carry-over from other donors' samples. Each CDR3 is given with its conserved first and last residue. Clone size is shown for a subset of rows, as once, few, many or a class of expanded clone.

size: .; J: TRBJ2-3; V: TRBV28; CDR3: CASGSTRDTQYF
size: .; J: TRBJ2-7; V: TRBV28; CDR3: CASSLPTGSYEQYF
size: .; J: TRBJ2-3; V: TRBV7-2; CDR3: CASSLPLKDTQYF
size: .; J: TRBJ2-1; V: TRBV7-9; CDR3: CASSLSGLGQFF
size: .; J: TRBJ1-3; V: TRBV2; CDR3: CASSDEGASSGNTIYF
size: .; J: TRBJ2-7; V: TRBV6-5; CDR3: CASRRNDRTSYEQYF
size: .; J: TRBJ1-3; V: TRBV2; CDR3: CASRARGPSGNTIYF
size: .; J: TRBJ1-4; V: TRBV2; CDR3: CASSRQGGKNEKLFF
size: .; J: TRBJ2-7; V: TRBV11-2; CDR3: CASSLMNSGTLGGLEQYF
size: once; J: TRBJ1-5; V: TRBV2; CDR3: CASSPSEGNQPQHF
size: .; J: TRBJ1-1; V: TRBV7-3; CDR3: CASSLTDNTEAFF
size: few; J: TRBJ2-5; V: TRBV7-9; CDR3: CASRRDSQETQYF
size: .; J: TRBJ2-3; V: TRBV9; CDR3: CASSGGTGTDTQYF
size: .; J: TRBJ2-2; V: TRBV28; CDR3: CASSWRRSGTGELFF
size: .; J: TRBJ1-1; V: TRBV5-4; CDR3: CASSLGAEKFNTEAFF
size: many; J: TRBJ2-3; V: TRBV19; CDR3: CASSRRLPGGDTQYF
size: .; J: TRBJ1-2; V: TRBV10-3; CDR3: CAIRPGTGGGGDYGYTF
size: .; J: TRBJ2-7; V: TRBV6-7; CDR3: CASSYSVCGRGYEQYF
size: once; J: TRBJ2-6; V: TRBV27; CDR3: CASSFWQSGANVLTF
size: .; J: TRBJ2-1; V: TRBV5-5; CDR3: CASIRTGADNEQFF
size: .; J: TRBJ1-4; V: TRBV15; CDR3: CATSRGGQPTNEKLFF
size: .; J: TRBJ2-5; V: TRBV4-2; CDR3: CASSGADSYQETQYF
size: .; J: TRBJ2-5; V: TRBV7-9; CDR3: CASSLTSGRPGVETQYF
size: .; J: TRBJ1-1; V: TRBV28; CDR3: CASSLGTGNTEAFF
size: .; J: TRBJ1-6; V: TRBV5-4; CDR3: CASSPRVDNSPLHF
size: few; J: TRBJ1-1; V: TRBV7-9; CDR3: CASSKQGGTEAFF
size: once; J: TRBJ2-7; V: TRBV29-1; CDR3: CSVGLAGGREQYF
size: .; J: TRBJ2-1; V: TRBV11-2; CDR3: CASSLERAGYNEQFF
size: .; J: TRBJ2-7; V: TRBV13; CDR3: CASSRGTSGDYEQYF
size: few; J: TRBJ2-1; V: TRBV5-1; CDR3: CASSLFGRDDEQFF
size: .; J: TRBJ1-3; V: TRBV28; CDR3: CASSDTGEAGNTIYF
size: .; J: TRBJ2-4; V: TRBV14; CDR3: CASSQDLGGVAKNIQYF
size: .; J: TRBJ2-2; V: TRBV7-3; CDR3: CASSPYRSNTGELFF
size: .; J: TRBJ2-7; V: TRBV7-8; CDR3: CASSLGLGNEQYF
size: few; J: TRBJ1-1; V: TRBV19; CDR3: CASKLGIWAFF
size: once; J: TRBJ2-1; V: TRBV5-1; CDR3: CASSWQPSGKENEQFF
size: .; J: TRBJ1-2; V: TRBV28; CDR3: CASSLLGDRVANYGYTF
size: once; J: TRBJ2-1; V: TRBV2; CDR3: CASRGPIGSRNEQFF
size: many; J: TRBJ2-2; V: TRBV7-3; CDR3: CASSLKDTGELFF
size: .; J: TRBJ1-5; V: TRBV4-1; CDR3: CASSQTGTGDQPQHF
size: .; J: TRBJ2-3; V: TRBV6-1; CDR3: CASSTSGSSDTQYF
size: few; J: TRBJ2-5; V: TRBV4-3; CDR3: CASSQDIGGRQETQYF
size: .; J: TRBJ1-1; V: TRBV4-2; CDR3: CASSQAAGAAAEAFF
size: .; J: TRBJ2-1; V: TRBV10-2; CDR3: CATESEQRSSYNEQFF
size: .; J: TRBJ2-7; V: TRBV5-4; CDR3: CASSLGDDRDREQYF
size: few; J: TRBJ2-7; V: TRBV5-1; CDR3: CASSLVSGNHYEQYF